This TCR beta chain was found in a study of blood T cell repertoires in COVID-19. Study background: Donors in the United States, Italy and Spain gave samples during acute or convalescent COVID-19.

The CDR3 contains 13 residues. Germline V gene sequence: CDR1 SGHAT, CDR2 FQNNGV. Trimming at V came to 5 bases and at J to 5 bases, leaving 5 bases not matched to a gene. The data were produced by immunoSEQ multiplex PCR, yet TCRdb's version contains in-frame clones alone and is incomplete. Of 150,000 or so clones listed, more than 70% were seen once; the top ten hold 10% to 15%. J is TRBJ1-1 and V is TRBV11-2; 7 positions agree with TRBD1. Material: peripheral blood. This TCR came from a man aged 55-75 years with active or convalescent COVID-19. The CDR3, as DNA: TGTGCCAGCAGCCAGAACAGGGGAACTGAAGCTTTCTTT. It translates to CASSQNRGTEAFF.